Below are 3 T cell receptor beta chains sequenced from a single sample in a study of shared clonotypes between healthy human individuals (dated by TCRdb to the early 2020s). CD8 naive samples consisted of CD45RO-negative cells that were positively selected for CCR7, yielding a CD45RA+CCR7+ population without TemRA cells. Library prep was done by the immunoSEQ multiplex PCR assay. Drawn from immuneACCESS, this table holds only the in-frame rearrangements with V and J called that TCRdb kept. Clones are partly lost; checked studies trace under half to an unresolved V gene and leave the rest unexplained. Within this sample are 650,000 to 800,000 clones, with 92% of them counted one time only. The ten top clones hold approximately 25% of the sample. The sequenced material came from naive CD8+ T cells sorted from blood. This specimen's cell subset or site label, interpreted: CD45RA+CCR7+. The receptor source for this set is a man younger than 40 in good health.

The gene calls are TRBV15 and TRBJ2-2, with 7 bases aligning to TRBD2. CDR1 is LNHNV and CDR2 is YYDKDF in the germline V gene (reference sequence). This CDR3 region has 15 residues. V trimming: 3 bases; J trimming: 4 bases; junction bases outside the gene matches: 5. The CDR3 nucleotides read TGTGCCACCAGCAGTGATAGGGAGGGCACCGGGGAGCTGTTTTTT. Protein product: CATSSDREGTGELFF.

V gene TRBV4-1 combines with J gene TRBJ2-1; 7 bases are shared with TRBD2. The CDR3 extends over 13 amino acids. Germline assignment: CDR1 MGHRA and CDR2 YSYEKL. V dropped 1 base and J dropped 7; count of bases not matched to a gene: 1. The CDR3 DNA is TGCGCCAGCAGCCAAGGACTAGCAAATGAGCAGTTCTTC. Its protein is CASSQGLANEQFF.

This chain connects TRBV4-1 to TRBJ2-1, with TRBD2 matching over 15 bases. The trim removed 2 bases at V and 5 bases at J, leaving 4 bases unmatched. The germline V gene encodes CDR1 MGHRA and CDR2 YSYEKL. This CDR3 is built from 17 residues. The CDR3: CASSQWGLAGGNNEQFF. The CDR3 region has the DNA TGCGCCAGCAGCCAATGGGGACTAGCGGGAGGCAACAATGAGCAGTTCTTC.